The T cell receptor (beta chain) described here comes from a study of CD8 T cell repertoires and HIV-1 epitope variants. This CDR3 has 13 residues. V gave up 4 bases and J gave up 2 bases, with 7 bases separating them. Germline V gives CDR1 SGHNT, CDR2 YYREEE (reference sequence). TCRdb's copy holds only in-frame clones and misses some; the assay was immunoSEQ multiplex PCR. The repertoire holds 4,500 or so clones, with about 70% as singletons. In its sample, this clone was seen once. The antigen is not known. V gene TRBV5-4 combines with J gene TRBJ2-1; no reliable D call. The sequence came from a male donor with HIV. Sequencing was performed on cultured CD8+ T cells derived from PBMCs. The CDR3 DNA follows: TGTGCCAGCAGCCCTAGGGCCTACAATGAGCAGTTCTTC. Residues: CASSPRAYNEQFF.